Reported below is one T cell receptor beta chain. This specimen comes from a study of blood T cell repertoires in COVID-19. Across the study: The United States, Italy and Spain were the sources of the acute and convalescent COVID-19 samples. Sources were T cells, B-cell-depleted T cells, or PBMCs; the material itself was cDNA or gDNA.

Germline V lookup: CDR1 LNHNV, CDR2 YYDKDF (reference sequence). There are 16 residues in the CDR3. V was cut by 5 bases and J by 0 bases, with 14 bases left in between. Participants, 18 to 89 years old, spanned around 25 US areas. Symptom resolution, clearance, or two negative PCRs marked the recovered donors of Cohort 3. The assay was immunoSEQ multiplex PCR, and TCRdb's table has in-frame clones only and misses some. The table has about 460,000 clones, 75% to 90% seen once. Sample: PBMCs or T cells enriched from blood (not recorded which). V and J are TRBV15 and TRBJ1-3; D remains unclear. The source is a woman aged 55-75 years who had recovered from COVID-19. CDR3 residues: CATSLFIESSGNTIYF. CDR3 coding DNA: TGTGCCACCAGCCTCTTTATTGAGAGCTCTGGAAACACCATATATTTT.